This entry lists 5 T cell receptor beta chains sequenced from one sample in a study of T cells after yellow fever vaccination. TCRdb re-derived calls from the 5' RACE reads in MiXCR, one entry per CDR3 protein. The sample records about 580,000 distinct CDR3 sequences, approximately 16% being singletons. This specimen consisted of PBMCs, obtained 5 days after the first yellow fever vaccination. Source of these receptors: a young man who received the YFV17D yellow fever vaccine.

This chain uses TRBV9 with TRBJ1-1, with D possibly TRBD1 on 6 matching bases. CDR3 length: 17 amino acids. Germline V CDR1 and CDR2: SGDLS, YYNGEE. Trimming removed 3 bases at V and 0 bases at J, with 18 bases between. Here the CDR3 reads CASSAFGGAGLNTEAFF. The DNA of the CDR3 is TGTGCCAGCAGCGCCTTCGGGGGCGCGGGGTTGAACACTGAAGCTTTCTTT.

In this sample, this clonotype turned up a few times. The chain combines TRBV4-3 with TRBJ2-5, with D perhaps TRBD1 (5 bases). V was clipped by 4 bases and J by 0 bases, with 12 bases between them. This CDR3 region has 15 residues. Germline values: CDR1 LGHNA, CDR2 YSLEER. This CDR3 reads CASSRNRGNQETQYF. The CDR3 coding sequence is TGCGCCAGCAGCCGGAATAGGGGAAACCAAGAGACCCAGTACTTC.

This clonotype appeared a few times. The chain combines TRBV7-2 with TRBJ1-3; D remains ambiguous. V lost 4 bases, J lost 0 bases, and 13 bases lay in between. Per the germline V gene, CDR1 is SGHTA and CDR2 is FQGNSA. This CDR3 comprises 16 residues. CDR3 sequence (DNA): TGTGCCAGCAGCTCGGCGTTAAGGTACTCTGGAAACACCATATATTTT. Translation gives CASSSALRYSGNTIYF. The entire variable domain, with the rest obtained from reference TRBV7-2 and TRBJ1-3, is as follows: GAGVSQSPSNKVTEKGKDVELRCDPISGHTALYWYRQSLGQGLEFLIYFQGNSAPDKSGLPSDRFSAERTGGSVSTLTIQRTQQEDSAVYLCASSSALRYSGNTIYFGEGSWLTVV.

This clonotype was recorded only once. J is TRBJ2-3 and V is TRBV12-3 or TRBV12-4; D gene unclear. This CDR3 is 15 amino acids long. Trimming removed 2 bases at V and 0 bases at J, with 9 bases between. CDR3 sequence: CASSLSDSSTDTQYF. In DNA, the CDR3 is TGTGCCAGCAGTTTAAGTGACTCCAGCACAGATACGCAGTATTTT.

This clonotype was found a few times. V is TRBV7-9 and J is TRBJ2-4; TRBD1 is a possible D gene (5 bases). The CDR3 contains 16 residues. Germline assignment: CDR1 SEHNR and CDR2 FQNEAQ (reference sequence). V was pared by 5 bases and J by 0 bases, with 14 bases between. The CDR3 sequence: CASSKTGDIAKNIQYF. The CDR3 DNA reads TGTGCCAGCAGCAAAACAGGAGACATAGCCAAAAACATTCAGTACTTC.